These T cell receptor beta chains were read from a single sample in a study of T cell changes during pregnancy in multiple sclerosis. Assay: immunoSEQ multiplex PCR; the TCRdb copy retains only in-frame clones and omits some. Among approximately 88,000 clones listed, approximately 94% were seen once. The sequenced sample was peripheral blood, obtained in the third trimester of pregnancy. Every receptor here comes from a female donor with multiple sclerosis, enrolled in a pregnancy study. CDR3s include the opening cysteine and the closing phenylalanine or tryptophan. A D gene is named only where the DNA matches it firmly. Size values are once, few and many counts, or a class for expanded clones, and some rows have none.

CDR3aa: CASSLAGRANEQFF
CDR3nt: TGTGCCAGCAGCCTCGCCGGGAGGGCTAATGAGCAGTTCTTC
len: 14
abundance: NA
d_gene: TRBD2
v_gene: TRBV7-8
j_gene: TRBJ2-1

CDR3aa: CASSLWTGNYGYTF
CDR3nt: TGTGCCAGCAGCTTATGGACAGGGAACTATGGCTACACCTTC
len: 14
abundance: NA
d_gene: TRBD1
v_gene: TRBV11-2
j_gene: TRBJ1-2

CDR3aa: CAISESRGRTEAFF
CDR3nt: TGTGCCATCAGTGAGTCTAGGGGGCGAACTGAAGCTTTCTTT
len: 14
abundance: NA
d_gene: TRBD1
v_gene: TRBV10-3
j_gene: TRBJ1-1

CDR3aa: CASSDAARGGITQYF
CDR3nt: TGTGCCAGCAGTGATGCGGCCAGGGGAGGGATTACGCAGTATTTT
len: 15
abundance: NA
d_gene: NA
v_gene: TRBV2
j_gene: TRBJ2-3

CDR3aa: CASSHPGGNTIYF
CDR3nt: TGTGCCAGCAGCCATCCTGGCGGAAACACCATATATTTT
len: 13
abundance: NA
d_gene: NA
v_gene: TRBV14
j_gene: TRBJ1-3

CDR3aa: CASKETPDFYGYTF
CDR3nt: TGTGCCAGCAAGGAGACCCCTGACTTTTATGGCTACACCTTC
len: 14
abundance: NA
d_gene: NA
v_gene: TRBV11-1
j_gene: TRBJ1-2

CDR3aa: CASSMGPGPQPQHF
CDR3nt: TGTGCCAGTAGTATGGGGCCCGGGCCTCAGCCCCAGCATTTT
len: 14
abundance: NA
d_gene: NA
v_gene: TRBV19
j_gene: TRBJ1-5

CDR3aa: CASKHVWAFEAFF
CDR3nt: TGTGCCAGCAAACACGTCTGGGCTTTTGAAGCTTTCTTT
len: 13
abundance: NA
d_gene: NA
v_gene: TRBV19
j_gene: TRBJ1-1

CDR3aa: CAISGLGGSYTGELFF
CDR3nt: TGTGCCATCAGTGGATTGGGAGGATCGTACACCGGGGAGCTGTTTTTT
len: 16
abundance: NA
d_gene: NA
v_gene: TRBV10-3
j_gene: TRBJ2-2

CDR3aa: CASSWGPNTEAFF
CDR3nt: TGTGCCAGCTCGTGGGGCCCGAACACTGAAGCTTTCTTT
len: 13
abundance: NA
d_gene: NA
v_gene: TRBV27
j_gene: TRBJ1-1

CDR3aa: CASSLNMASNTEAFF
CDR3nt: TGTGCCAGCAGCTTAAATATGGCTTCGAACACTGAAGCTTTCTTT
len: 15
abundance: once
d_gene: NA
v_gene: TRBV11-2
j_gene: TRBJ1-1

CDR3aa: CASSPRQEAEAFF
CDR3nt: TGTGCCAGCAGCCCGAGACAGGAGGCTGAAGCTTTCTTT
len: 13
abundance: NA
d_gene: NA
v_gene: TRBV7-8
j_gene: TRBJ1-1

CDR3aa: CASSQPPGSGANVLTF
CDR3nt: TGTGCCAGCAGCCAACCCCCGGGCTCTGGGGCCAACGTCCTGACTTTC
len: 16
abundance: NA
d_gene: NA
v_gene: TRBV6-6
j_gene: TRBJ2-6

CDR3aa: CSVDGPDQETQYF
CDR3nt: TGCAGCGTTGATGGGCCAGACCAAGAGACCCAGTACTTC
len: 13
abundance: NA
d_gene: NA
v_gene: TRBV29-1
j_gene: TRBJ2-5

CDR3aa: CASRSVGAGTSHEQYF
CDR3nt: TGTGCCAGTAGATCGGTGGGAGCCGGAACATCCCACGAGCAGTACTTC
len: 16
abundance: NA
d_gene: NA
v_gene: TRBV19
j_gene: TRBJ2-7

CDR3aa: CASSPSSASGRLVGGELFF
CDR3nt: TGTGCCAGCAGCCCGTCTAGTGCTAGCGGGAGATTGGTTGGCGGGGAGCTGTTTTTT
len: 19
abundance: NA
d_gene: TRBD2
v_gene: TRBV9
j_gene: TRBJ2-2

CDR3aa: CASSFNREGVQHF
CDR3nt: TGTGCCAGCAGTTTCAACAGGGAGGGGGTACAGCATTTT
len: 13
abundance: NA
d_gene: NA
v_gene: TRBV27
j_gene: TRBJ1-5

CDR3aa: CASSLAGGPREQFF
CDR3nt: TGTGCCAGCAGCTTAGCGGGAGGGCCACGTGAGCAGTTCTTC
len: 14
abundance: NA
d_gene: TRBD2
v_gene: TRBV11-3
j_gene: TRBJ2-1

CDR3aa: CASSQDSAGTSGRLVSEQYF
CDR3nt: TGTGCCAGCAGCCAAGATTCTGCCGGGACTAGCGGGAGGTTAGTGTCAGAGCAGTACTTC
len: 20
abundance: NA
d_gene: TRBD2
v_gene: TRBV14
j_gene: TRBJ2-7

CDR3aa: CASSRVGGQGSDEQFF
CDR3nt: TGTGCCAGCAGTCGAGTGGGGGGACAGGGTAGCGATGAGCAGTTCTTC
len: 16
abundance: NA
d_gene: TRBD1
v_gene: TRBV28
j_gene: TRBJ2-1

CDR3aa: CACWGGLNTEAFF
CDR3nt: TGTGCCTGTTGGGGGGGATTGAACACTGAAGCTTTCTTT
len: 13
abundance: NA
d_gene: NA
v_gene: TRBV30
j_gene: TRBJ1-1

CDR3aa: CASSRDRGPEKLFF
CDR3nt: TGTGCCAGCTCACGAGACAGGGGTCCTGAAAAACTGTTTTTT
len: 14
abundance: once
d_gene: TRBD1
v_gene: TRBV18
j_gene: TRBJ1-4

CDR3aa: CTSSQDKRLKREFGANEQFF
CDR3nt: TGCACCAGCAGCCAAGATAAAAGGCTTAAGCGGGAGTTCGGGGCGAATGAGCAGTTCTTC
len: 20
abundance: NA
d_gene: NA
v_gene: TRBV1
j_gene: TRBJ2-1

CDR3aa: CASRDRGPKPQHF
CDR3nt: TGTGCGAGCCGAGACAGGGGGCCAAAGCCCCAGCATTTT
len: 13
abundance: NA
d_gene: TRBD1
v_gene: TRBV28
j_gene: TRBJ1-5

CDR3aa: CASSLVTANYGYTF
CDR3nt: TGTGCCAGCAGCTTGGTGACAGCTAACTATGGCTACACCTTC
len: 14
abundance: NA
d_gene: NA
v_gene: TRBV5-6
j_gene: TRBJ1-2

CDR3aa: CATSRVLAGGEEQYF
CDR3nt: TGTGCCACCAGCAGAGTTCTAGCGGGAGGGGAAGAGCAGTACTTC
len: 15
abundance: NA
d_gene: TRBD2
v_gene: TRBV15
j_gene: TRBJ2-7